This is a list of T cell receptor beta chains from one sample in a study of blood T cell repertoires in COVID-19. Data came from immunoSEQ multiplex PCR; TCRdb stores just in-frame clones and leaves some out. The table records approximately 240,000 clones, about 88% of them present only once. Sequencing was done on a sample of peripheral blood. The receptors originated from a woman between 40 and 50 years old who had recovered from COVID-19. The CDR3 runs from the conserved cysteine through the conserved F or W. D genes are given only for firm matches. Clone size is stated in some rows and not others, as once, few, many or a class when expanded.

d_gene | j_gene | len | v_gene | abundance | CDR3nt | CDR3aa
TRBD1 | TRBJ2-5 | 18 | TRBV6-4 | . | TGTGCCAGCAGTGACTGGCCCGGACAGGGAGGTGGGCAAGAGACCCAGTACTTC | CASSDWPGQGGGQETQYF
TRBD1 | TRBJ1-3 | 14 | TRBV3-1/TRBV3-2 | . | TGTGCCAGCAGGGGCAGGGGGGCCGGAAACACCATATATTTT | CASRGRGAGNTIYF
TRBD1 | TRBJ2-5 | 15 | TRBV7-2 | . | TGTGCCAGCAGCTCTTCCAGGGGGCGTGTTGAGACCCAGTACTTC | CASSSSRGRVETQYF
TRBD1 | TRBJ1-2 | 15 | TRBV5-1 | . | TGCGCCAGCAGCTTGGGAACAGGGGAGCCATACGGCTACACCTTC | CASSLGTGEPYGYTF
. | TRBJ2-3 | 16 | TRBV4-2 | . | TGTGCCAGCAGCCATGGAGGGGCCAGAACCGCAGATACGCAGTATTTT | CASSHGGARTADTQYF
TRBD1 | TRBJ1-5 | 14 | TRBV28 | . | TGTGCCAGCACCCAGGCAGGGGGCAGTCAGCCCCAGCATTTT | CASTQAGGSQPQHF
. | TRBJ2-5 | 13 | TRBV12-3/TRBV12-4 | . | TGTGCCAGCAACAACGGGACTCAAGAGACCCAGTACTTC | CASNNGTQETQYF
TRBD1 | TRBJ1-2 | 14 | TRBV6-6 | few | TGTGCCAGCAGACACGACAGGGGGCGAGGTGGCTACACCTTC | CASRHDRGRGGYTF
TRBD2 | TRBJ2-1 | 16 | TRBV27 | many | TGTGCCAGCAGTTTAGGAGCTAGCGGGAGCAAGGGTGAGCAGTTCTTC | CASSLGASGSKGEQFF
. | TRBJ2-5 | 12 | TRBV12-3/TRBV12-4 | . | TGTGCCAGCAGCAGGGAATTGGAGACCCAGTACTTC | CASSRELETQYF
TRBD2 | TRBJ2-3 | 22 | TRBV4-3 | . | TGCGCCAGCAGCCAAGATTGGCCTCCCTCCGGGACTAGCGGACTTAGCACAGATACGCAGTATTTT | CASSQDWPPSGTSGLSTDTQYF
. | TRBJ1-2 | 13 | TRBV6-1 | once | TGTGCCAGCGTCCGCCAGGCTAACTATGGCTACACCTTC | CASVRQANYGYTF
. | TRBJ1-5 | 16 | TRBV7-9 | . | TGTGCCAGCAGCTTAGGAGGGCTCCTTAGCAATCAGCCCCAGCATTTT | CASSLGGLLSNQPQHF
TRBD2 | TRBJ2-1 | 18 | TRBV9 | once | TGTGCCAGCAGCGTAGCTACAAGGGGAGCGGGAGGATACAATGAGCAGTTCTTC | CASSVATRGAGGYNEQFF
TRBD1 | TRBJ2-2 | 14 | TRBV18 | once | TGTGCCAGCTCACCGGGACAGGCGTCCGGGGAGCTGTTTTTT | CASSPGQASGELFF
. | TRBJ2-5 | 13 | TRBV7-2 | . | TGTGCCAGCAAGGGGCCGCCGGAGGAGACCCAGTACTTC | CASKGPPEETQYF
. | TRBJ1-4 | 12 | TRBV6-6 | . | TGTGCCAGCAACGCGGGATCTGAAAAACTGTTTTTT | CASNAGSEKLFF
. | TRBJ2-7 | 14 | TRBV5-6 | . | TGTGCCAGCAGCCCCGGGACATTTCGGAGTGAGCAGTACTTC | CASSPGTFRSEQYF
TRBD2 | TRBJ2-1 | 16 | TRBV4-2 | . | TGTGCCAGCAGCCAGGAACGGGCGGGAGCCTACAATGAGCAGTTCTTC | CASSQERAGAYNEQFF
TRBD2 | TRBJ2-7 | 15 | TRBV3-1/TRBV3-2 | . | TGTGCCAGCAGCCCTGGACTAGCGGGGTCCCACGAGCAGTACTTC | CASSPGLAGSHEQYF
. | TRBJ2-7 | 15 | TRBV6-1 | . | TGTGCCAGCAGTGAGGAGGACCTCCTCTCCTACGAGCAGTACTTC | CASSEEDLLSYEQYF
. | TRBJ1-3 | 15 | TRBV12-5 | . | TGTGCTAGTGACCCGGACGGGAACTCTGGAAACACCATATATTTT | CASDPDGNSGNTIYF
. | TRBJ1-2 | 11 | TRBV29-1 | . | TGCAGCGTTGGGCAGAACTATGGCTACACCTTC | CSVGQNYGYTF
TRBD1 | TRBJ1-3 | 15 | TRBV6-5 | . | TGTGCCAGCATCCCGGACAGGGGGAGCGGAAACACCATATATTTT | CASIPDRGSGNTIYF
. | TRBJ1-5 | 14 | TRBV18 | few | TGTGCCAGCTCACCAACACAGGTGGGTCAGCCCCAGCATTTT | CASSPTQVGQPQHF
TRBD1 | TRBJ1-2 | 16 | TRBV28 | . | TGTGCCAGCAGTTTTTCCGGGACAGGGTTCCCCTATGGCTACACCTTC | CASSFSGTGFPYGYTF
. | TRBJ2-2 | 15 | TRBV6-5 | few | TGTGCCAGCAGCCTAACAGGGCTCAACAGCCGGGAGCTGTTTTTT | CASSLTGLNSRELFF
. | TRBJ1-5 | 15 | TRBV28 | . | TGTGCCAGCACCAATCAGGGGAGGGGGAATCAGCCCCAGCATTTT | CASTNQGRGNQPQHF
TRBD1 | TRBJ2-1 | 15 | TRBV5-4 | . | TGTGCCAGCAGCTTGGAGGGCAGGGGGAACAATGAGCAGTTCTTC | CASSLEGRGNNEQFF
TRBD1 | TRBJ2-7 | 14 | TRBV25-1 | . | TGTGCCAGCAGTGAAACAGGGGGGCCCTACGAGCAGTACTTC | CASSETGGPYEQYF
TRBD2 | TRBJ2-3 | 19 | TRBV19 | . | TGTGCCAGTAGTATTTTCCCTAGCGGGAGAGCCGGGGGCACAGATACGCAGTATTTT | CASSIFPSGRAGGTDTQYF
. | TRBJ1-3 | 12 | TRBV2 | . | TGTGCCAGCAGTCCATCCAGAAACACCATATATTTT | CASSPSRNTIYF
TRBD1 | TRBJ1-2 | 15 | TRBV9 | . | TGTGCCAGCAGTCTAAACCCGACAGGGAGCGTTGGCTACACCTTC | CASSLNPTGSVGYTF
. | TRBJ2-1 | 16 | TRBV24-1 | . | TGTGCCACCAGTGGGGGGACTGGATCGGCGGGACATGAGCAGTTCTTC | CATSGGTGSAGHEQFF
. | TRBJ2-5 | 12 | TRBV6-5 | . | TGTGCCAGCAGTAGGGGCAAAGAGACCCAGTACTTC | CASSRGKETQYF
TRBD2 | TRBJ2-2 | 16 | TRBV10-3 | few | TGTGCCATCAGTGAGGGGGGACTAGTTCCAGCCGGGGAGCTGTTTTTT | CAISEGGLVPAGELFF
. | TRBJ1-3 | 14 | TRBV19 | . | TGTGCCAGTAGTACAAGGGGCGCGGGAAACACCATATATTTT | CASSTRGAGNTIYF
. | TRBJ2-1 | 14 | TRBV19 | . | TGTGCCAGTAGTATCTTCGCCGGGGACAATGAGCAGTTCTTC | CASSIFAGDNEQFF
TRBD1 | TRBJ2-7 | 14 | TRBV6-5 | few | TGTGCCAGCAGACGACAGGGGAAGACCTACGAGCAGTACTTC | CASRRQGKTYEQYF
. | TRBJ1-2 | 12 | TRBV5-3 | . | TGTGCCAGAAGCTTGCGAGGGAAGGGCTACACCTTC | CARSLRGKGYTF